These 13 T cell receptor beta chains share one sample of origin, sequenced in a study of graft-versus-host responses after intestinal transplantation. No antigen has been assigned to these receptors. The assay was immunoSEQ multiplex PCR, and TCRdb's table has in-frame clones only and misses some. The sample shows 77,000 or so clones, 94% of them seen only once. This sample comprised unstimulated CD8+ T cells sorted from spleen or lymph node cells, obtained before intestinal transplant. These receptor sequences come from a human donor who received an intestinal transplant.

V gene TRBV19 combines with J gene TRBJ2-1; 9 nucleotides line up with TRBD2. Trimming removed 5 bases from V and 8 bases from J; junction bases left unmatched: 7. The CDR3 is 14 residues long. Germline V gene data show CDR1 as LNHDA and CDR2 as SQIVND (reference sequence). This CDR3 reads CASSLAGVSYEQFF. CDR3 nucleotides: TGTGCCAGTAGTTTAGCGGGAGTAAGCTATGAGCAGTTCTTC.

The CDR3 spells CASSVLAGSSYNEQFF. The CDR3 DNA reads TGTGCCAGCAGCGTACTAGCGGGATCGTCCTACAATGAGCAGTTCTTC. V is TRBV9 and J is TRBJ2-1; 9 bases are a match to TRBD2. The junction had 3 bases not matched to a gene; V was cut back by 1 base and J by 1 base. This CDR3 is built from 16 residues. Per germline, CDR1 SGDLS and CDR2 YYNGEE.

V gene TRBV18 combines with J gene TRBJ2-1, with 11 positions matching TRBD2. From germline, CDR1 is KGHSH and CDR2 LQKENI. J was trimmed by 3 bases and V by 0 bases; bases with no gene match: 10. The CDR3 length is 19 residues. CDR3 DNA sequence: TGTGCCAGCTCACCACCCGTTCTAGCGGGAGGTCGCTTCTACAATGAGCAGTTCTTC. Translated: CASSPPVLAGGRFYNEQFF.

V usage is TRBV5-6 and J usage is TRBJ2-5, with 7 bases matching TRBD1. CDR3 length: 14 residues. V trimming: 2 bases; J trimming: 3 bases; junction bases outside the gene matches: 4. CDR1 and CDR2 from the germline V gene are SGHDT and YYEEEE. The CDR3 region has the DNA TGTGCCAGCAGCTTTCCCACAGGGGAAGAGACCCAGTACTTC. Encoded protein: CASSFPTGEETQYF.

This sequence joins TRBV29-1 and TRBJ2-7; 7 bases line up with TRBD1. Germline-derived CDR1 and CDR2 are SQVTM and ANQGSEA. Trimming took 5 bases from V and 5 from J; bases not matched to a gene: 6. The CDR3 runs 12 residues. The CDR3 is CSVYDRVHEQYF. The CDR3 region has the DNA TGCAGCGTTTATGACAGGGTACACGAGCAGTACTTC.

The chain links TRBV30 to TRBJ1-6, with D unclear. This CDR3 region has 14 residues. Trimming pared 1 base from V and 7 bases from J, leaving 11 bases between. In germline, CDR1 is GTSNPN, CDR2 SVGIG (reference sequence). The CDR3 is CAWSDEGANSPLHF. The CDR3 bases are TGTGCCTGGAGTGACGAGGGCGCAAATTCACCCCTCCACTTT.

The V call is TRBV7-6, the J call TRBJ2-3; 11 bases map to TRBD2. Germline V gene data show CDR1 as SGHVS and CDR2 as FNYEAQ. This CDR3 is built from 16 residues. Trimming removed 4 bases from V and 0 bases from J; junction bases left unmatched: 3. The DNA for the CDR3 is TGTGCCAGCAGCTCTGTAGCGGGAGGGAGCACAGATACGCAGTATTTT. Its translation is CASSSVAGGSTDTQYF.

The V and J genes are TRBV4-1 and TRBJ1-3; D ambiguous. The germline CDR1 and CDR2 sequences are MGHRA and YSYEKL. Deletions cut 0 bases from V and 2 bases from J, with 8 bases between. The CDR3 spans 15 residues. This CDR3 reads CASSQELTAGNTIYF. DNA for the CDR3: TGCGCCAGCAGCCAAGAGTTAACAGCTGGAAACACCATATATTTT.

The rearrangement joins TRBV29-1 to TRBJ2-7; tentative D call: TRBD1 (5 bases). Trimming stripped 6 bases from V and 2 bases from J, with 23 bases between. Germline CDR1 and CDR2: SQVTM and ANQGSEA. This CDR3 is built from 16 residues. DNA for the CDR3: TGCAGCGTGGCCAAGACCGACAGACTGCTACCCTACGAGCAGTACTTC. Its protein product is CSVAKTDRLLPYEQYF.

In nucleotides, the CDR3 is TGTGCCAGCAGCTACGGGTCAGGACCAGACTACGAGCAGTACTTC. The encoded protein is CASSYGSGPDYEQYF. The chain recombines TRBV6-5 with TRBJ2-7; unclear D gene. Deletions cut 6 bases from V and 3 bases from J, with 18 bases between. The CDR3 runs 15 residues. Per germline, CDR1 MNHEY and CDR2 SVGAGI.

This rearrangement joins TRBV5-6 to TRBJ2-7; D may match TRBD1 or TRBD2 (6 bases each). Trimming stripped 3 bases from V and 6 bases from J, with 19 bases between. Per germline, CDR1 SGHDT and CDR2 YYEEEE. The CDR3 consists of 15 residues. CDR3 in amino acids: CASSWIEEGVSEQYF. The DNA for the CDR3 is TGTGCCAGCAGCTGGATCGAGGAGGGGGTTAGCGAGCAGTACTTC.

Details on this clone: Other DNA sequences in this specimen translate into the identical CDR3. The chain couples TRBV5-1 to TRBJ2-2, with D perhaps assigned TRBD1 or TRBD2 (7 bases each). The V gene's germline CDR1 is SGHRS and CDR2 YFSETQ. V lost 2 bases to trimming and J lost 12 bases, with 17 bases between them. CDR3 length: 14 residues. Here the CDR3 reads CASSLIRGRGQLFF. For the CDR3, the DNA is TGCGCCAGCAGCTTAATTAGGGGGCGGGGGCAGCTGTTTTTT.

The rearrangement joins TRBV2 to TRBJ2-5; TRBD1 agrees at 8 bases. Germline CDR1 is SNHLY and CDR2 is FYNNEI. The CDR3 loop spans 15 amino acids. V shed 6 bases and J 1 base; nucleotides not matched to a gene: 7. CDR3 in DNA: TGTGCCAGCAGCCTCCGGGACAGGTTCCAAGAGACCCAGTACTTC. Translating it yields CASSLRDRFQETQYF. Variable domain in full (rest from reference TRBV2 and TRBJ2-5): EPEVTQTPSHQVTQMGQEVILRCVPISNHLYFYWYRQILGQKVEFLVSFYNNEISEKSEIFDDQFSVERPDGSNFTLKIRSTKLEDSAMYFCASSLRDRFQETQYFGPGTRLLVL.